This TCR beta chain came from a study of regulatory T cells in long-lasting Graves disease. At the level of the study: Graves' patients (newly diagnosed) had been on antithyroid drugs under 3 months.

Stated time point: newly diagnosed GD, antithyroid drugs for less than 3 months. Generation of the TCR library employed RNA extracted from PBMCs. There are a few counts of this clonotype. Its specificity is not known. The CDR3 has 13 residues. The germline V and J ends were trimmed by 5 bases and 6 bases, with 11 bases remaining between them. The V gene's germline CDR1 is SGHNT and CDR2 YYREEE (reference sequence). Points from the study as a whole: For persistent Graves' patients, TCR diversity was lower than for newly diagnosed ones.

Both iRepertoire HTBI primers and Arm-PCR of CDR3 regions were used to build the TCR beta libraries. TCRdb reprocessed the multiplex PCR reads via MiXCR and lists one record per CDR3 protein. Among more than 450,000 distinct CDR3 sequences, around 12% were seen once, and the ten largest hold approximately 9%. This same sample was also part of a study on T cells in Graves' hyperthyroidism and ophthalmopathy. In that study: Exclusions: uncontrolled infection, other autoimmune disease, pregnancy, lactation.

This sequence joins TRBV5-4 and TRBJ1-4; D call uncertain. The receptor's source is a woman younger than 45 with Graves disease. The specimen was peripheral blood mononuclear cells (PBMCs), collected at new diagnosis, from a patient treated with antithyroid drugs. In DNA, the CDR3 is TGTGCCAGCAGGAGCGTGGAAGATGAAAAACTGTTTTTT. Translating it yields CASRSVEDEKLFF.